This passage covers 17 T cell receptor beta chains from one sample sequenced in a study of PD-1 blockade in classical Hodgkin lymphoma. Clones were sequenced by immunoSEQ multiplex PCR, and TCRdb holds only the in-frame ones, with some missing. Seen here are 35,000 to 45,000 clones, 85% to 90% observed once, and the top ten hold approximately 10%. With no exception, relapse followed autologous stem cell transplantation in all patients, and brentuximab vedotin exposure varied. Sequenced material: peripheral blood mononuclear cells (PBMCs), taken at baseline. The receptors here all came from a human donor with classical Hodgkin lymphoma.

The chain uses TRBV14 and TRBJ2-3; D ambiguous. The germline V and J ends were trimmed by 2 bases and 1 base, with 13 bases remaining between them. This CDR3 region has 16 residues. The germline gives CDR1 SGHDN, CDR2 FVKESK. The CDR3 bases are TGTGCCAGCAGCCAATACTTGCCAGGAGGCACAGATACGCAGTATTTT. It translates to CASSQYLPGGTDTQYF.

This clone was seen a single time. V is TRBV19 and J is TRBJ1-2; D gene uncertain. With 9 bases removed from V and 4 bases from J, the gap between germline ends came to 12 bases. The CDR3 contains 12 residues. Germline V gene lookup returns CDR1 LNHDA and CDR2 SQIVND (reference sequence). The CDR3 coding sequence is TGTGCCAGCCGGGCAGATAGCTATGGCTACACCTTC. Protein: CASRADSYGYTF.

The V gene is TRBV28, the J gene TRBJ2-7; D is ambiguous. Germline V lookup: CDR1 MDHEN, CDR2 SYDVKM. This CDR3 comprises 12 residues. Trimming removed 5 bases from V and 1 base from J, with 6 bases in between. The CDR3 here is CASSLRSYEQYF. The CDR3 DNA sequence: TGTGCCAGCAGTCTCCGATCCTACGAGCAGTACTTC.

This clone was picked up one time. The V call is TRBV19, the J call TRBJ2-5, with 7 bases that match TRBD2. Looked up from germline, CDR1 is LNHDA and CDR2 is SQIVND (reference sequence). The CDR3 is made up of 13 amino acids. The junction had 0 bases not matched to a gene; V was cut back by 4 bases and J by 1 base. For the CDR3, the DNA is TGTGCCAGTAGTAGGGGGGGCCAAGAGACCCAGTACTTC. Encoded protein: CASSRGGQETQYF.

The rearrangement uses TRBV7-8 and TRBJ2-2; 12 bases line up with TRBD2. The CDR3 totals 15 residues. J lost 8 bases, V lost 2 bases, and 3 bases had no gene match. Germline assignment: CDR1 SGHVS and CDR2 FQNEAQ. In DNA form, the CDR3 reads TGTGCCAGCAGCTTAACCGGACTAGCGGGGGGGGAGCTGTTTTTT. Amino acids: CASSLTGLAGGELFF.

The chain is built from TRBV11-2 and TRBJ2-7, with D possibly TRBD1 on 6 matching bases. Germline V gene data show CDR1 as SGHAT and CDR2 as FQNNGV. Trimming took off 5 bases at V and 5 bases at J, with 19 bases between the two ends. The CDR3 is 15 residues long. In DNA form, the CDR3 reads TGTGCCAGCAGCCTCTTTATTGGACAGATCGACGAGCAGTACTTC. Its protein is CASSLFIGQIDEQYF.

The chain combines TRBV5-6 with TRBJ2-3; D not certain. Trimming took 0 bases from V and 0 from J, leaving 8 bases between them. The germline V gene encodes CDR1 SGHDT and CDR2 YYEEEE. This CDR3 region has 15 residues. CDR3 DNA sequence: TGTGCCAGCAGCTTGGGACCGACTAGCACAGATACGCAGTATTTT. As protein: CASSLGPTSTDTQYF.

The table lists this clone with a count of one. The chain is built from TRBV28 and TRBJ1-5; TRBD1 matches 7 bases. Looked up from germline, CDR1 is MDHEN and CDR2 is SYDVKM. CDR3 length: 16 residues. With V trimmed by 7 bases and J by 4 bases, 13 bases remained unmatched. The CDR3 DNA sequence: TGTGCCAGCACCAGGCGGGCCTACAGGGGTAATCAGCCCCAGCATTTT. Protein sequence: CASTRRAYRGNQPQHF. The full variable domain, in which reference TRBV28 and TRBJ1-5 provide the parts outside the CDR3, is DVKVTQSSRYLVKRTGEKVFLECVQDMDHENMFWYRQDPGLGLRLIYFSYDVKMKEKGDIPEGYSVSREKKERFSLILESASTNQTSMYLCASTRRAYRGNQPQHFGDGTRLSIL.

V gene TRBV7-2 combines with J gene TRBJ2-7, with TRBD2 matching over 10 bases. There are 15 residues in the CDR3. V dropped 1 base and J dropped 5; count of bases not matched to a gene: 5. Germline CDR1 reads SGHTA; CDR2 reads FQGNSA. The CDR3 protein is CASSLGSSGRDEQYF. The CDR3 DNA follows: TGTGCCAGCAGCTTAGGGTCTAGCGGGAGAGACGAGCAGTACTTC.

This clone was detected only once. This chain uses TRBV7-9 with TRBJ2-7; D is perhaps TRBD1 or TRBD2 (6 bases each). Germline V gene data show CDR1 as SEHNR and CDR2 as FQNEAQ (reference sequence). This CDR3 is 14 amino acids long. Trimming took off 6 bases at V and 0 bases at J, with 12 bases between the two ends. DNA of the CDR3: TGTGCCAGCAGGCCTACGGGGGCCTCCTACGAGCAGTACTTC. It codes for CASRPTGASYEQYF.

The rearrangement links TRBV5-4 to TRBJ2-4; the D gene could be TRBD1 or TRBD2 (5 bases each). The V end lost 2 bases, the J end lost 3 bases, and 9 bases lay between the germline ends. CDR3 length: 14 amino acids. The germline V gene has CDR1 SGHNT and CDR2 YYREEE (reference sequence). CDR3 in DNA: TGTGCCAGCAGCTTAATGGGGGACAAAAACATTCAGTACTTC. It codes for CASSLMGDKNIQYF.

In regard to this clone: At one end the junction does not follow the germline gene, possibly because of a read error. This sequence joins TRBV4-1 and TRBJ1-2; maybe TRBD1 (6 bases). Germline-derived CDR1 and CDR2 are MGHRA and YSYEKL. The CDR3 covers 16 residues. The CDR3 region has the DNA TGCGCCAGCAGCCAAGTTGGGCAGGGGATAGGGAATGGTTACACCTTC. Its translation is CASSQVGQGIGNGYTF.

V is TRBV28 and J is TRBJ1-1; D remains ambiguous. Germline assignment: CDR1 MDHEN and CDR2 SYDVKM. The CDR3 consists of 15 residues. V lost 6 bases to trimming and J lost 1 base, with 15 bases between them. The CDR3 nucleotides read TGTGCCAGCAGCCCCAACCCTCTTCCGAACACTGAAGCTTTCTTT. It codes for CASSPNPLPNTEAFF.

The J gene is TRBJ2-2, the V gene TRBV10-3; D is possibly TRBD2 (5 bases). The ends were cut back, 0 bases at V and 6 bases at J, with 8 bases in the middle. Germline CDR1 is ENHRY and CDR2 is SYGVKD. This CDR3 is 14 amino acids long. CDR3: CAISESRGPGELFF. The CDR3 bases are TGTGCCATCAGTGAGTCGAGAGGGCCCGGGGAGCTGTTTTTT.

The chain is built from TRBV19 and TRBJ2-2; D is possibly TRBD1 (6 bases). V was clipped by 6 bases and J by 2 bases, with 19 bases between them. The CDR3 contains 17 residues. Germline CDR1 reads LNHDA; CDR2 reads SQIVND (reference sequence). CDR3 coding DNA: TGTGCCAGTAGCTATTCACAGGGTCTGTCTAACACCGGGGAGCTGTTTTTT. Translating gives CASSYSQGLSNTGELFF. The variable domain in full, with the rest retrieved from reference TRBV19 and TRBJ2-2, is DGGITQSPKYLFRKEGQNVTLSCEQNLNHDAMYWYRQDPGQGLRLIYYSQIVNDFQKGDIAEGYSVSREKKESFPLTVTSAQKNPTAFYLCASSYSQGLSNTGELFFGEGSRLTVL.

This chain links TRBV7-2 with TRBJ2-5; D uncertain. Trimming cost V 5 bases and J 5 bases, with 9 bases left between them. The CDR3 has 12 residues. CDR1 is SGHTA and CDR2 is FQGNSA in the germline V gene. The CDR3 reads CASSPRSETQYF. CDR3 DNA sequence: TGTGCCAGCAGCCCCAGAAGTGAGACCCAGTACTTC.

This chain joins TRBV11-2 and TRBJ2-1, with 8 bases fitting TRBD1. The CDR3 extends over 14 amino acids. Per the germline V gene, CDR1 is SGHAT and CDR2 is FQNNGV. Unmatched junction bases numbered 0, after V lost 1 base and J lost 4 bases. CDR3 sequence reads: CASSLGTGYNEQFF. Written as DNA, the CDR3 is TGTGCCAGCAGCTTAGGGACAGGGTACAATGAGCAGTTCTTC.